The next 7 T cell receptor beta chains were all read from a single sample in a study of shared clonotypes between healthy human individuals (dated by TCRdb to the early 2020s). Receptor libraries were prepared by the immunoSEQ multiplex PCR assay. Entries here come from immuneACCESS through TCRdb and include only in-frame sequences with V and J called. Some clones fail to appear in such tables; in the studies checked, an unresolved V gene covers under half of the shortfall, and the cause of the remainder is unknown. This sample lists roughly 680,000 clones; 72% were detected once. The ten largest clonotypes hold about 1.7% of the sample. The material sequenced was memory CD4+ T cells sorted from blood. What the cell subset or site label conveys for this sample: CD45RA-negative fraction. These TCRs come from a woman in her 30s in good health.

The rearrangement joins TRBV6-1 to TRBJ1-1; D perhaps matches TRBD1 (5 bases). Trimming took off 2 bases at V and 3 bases at J, with 10 bases between the two ends. CDR1 and CDR2 from the germline V gene are MNHNS and SASEGT. The CDR3 loop spans 14 amino acids. The CDR3 region has the DNA TGTGCCAGCAGTGAATGGGTAGGGGACACTGAAGCTTTCTTT. It encodes CASSEWVGDTEAFF.

This clone was seen at least ten times. This sequence joins TRBV28 and TRBJ1-1; 7 bases align to TRBD1. The ends lost 5 bases at V and 5 bases at J; junction bases unmatched: 8. The CDR3 is made up of 14 amino acids. Germline V gene sequence: CDR1 MDHEN, CDR2 SYDVKM. DNA for the CDR3: TGTGCCAGCAGTCAGGGGGGGGTGAGGACTGAAGCTTTCTTT. Translation: CASSQGGVRTEAFF.

J is TRBJ1-4 and V is TRBV28; D gene unclear. Trimming removed 6 bases from V and 5 bases from J, with 13 bases in between. Per germline, CDR1 MDHEN and CDR2 SYDVKM. The CDR3 covers 14 residues. The CDR3 DNA reads as TGTGCCAGCAGAATCGGACCTGAGAATGAAAAACTGTTTTTT. The encoded protein is CASRIGPENEKLFF.

The chain's CDR3 is CASGSPPNTEAFF. CDR3 nucleotides: TGTGCTAGTGGTTCTCCACCGAACACTGAAGCTTTCTTT. The chain recombines TRBV12-5 with TRBJ1-1; D uncertain. The length of the CDR3 is 13 residues. V was shortened by 4 bases and J by 1 base, with 7 bases between the two germline ends. Germline V gives CDR1 LGHNT, CDR2 FRNRAP.

This clone turned up a few times. The chain carries TRBV28 and TRBJ1-3, with D tentatively TRBD1 (6 bases). Germline CDR1 reads MDHEN; CDR2 reads SYDVKM. The V gene lost 8 bases and the J gene lost 9 bases, with 17 bases spanning the gap. The CDR3 totals 13 residues. The CDR3 sequence: CASAGGYSRTIYF. DNA for the CDR3: TGTGCCAGCGCGGGGGGCTACTCTCGCACCATATATTTT.

V gene TRBV18 combines with J gene TRBJ1-1; D possibly corresponds to TRBD1 (5 bases). The CDR3 has 14 amino acids. V lost 0 bases to trimming and J lost 8 bases, with 13 bases between them. Looked up from germline, CDR1 is KGHSH and CDR2 is LQKENI. The DNA of the CDR3 is TGTGCCAGCTCACCACCGTCAGGGTTCGAGGAAGCTTTCTTT. Translating gives CASSPPSGFEEAFF.

The chain links TRBV27 to TRBJ2-1; D is perhaps TRBD1 (5 bases). This CDR3 region has 13 residues. CDR1 and CDR2 (germline): MNHEY, SMNVEV (reference sequence). The germline V and J ends were trimmed by 2 bases and 11 bases, with 13 bases remaining between them. CDR3 nucleotide sequence: TGTGCCAGCAGTTTAGGGTGGGGCAGGCAGCAGTTCTTC. This translates into CASSLGWGRQQFF.